These T cell receptor beta chains were read from a single sample in a study of cytomegalovirus exposure and HLA in healthy donors. Sequencing used immunoSEQ multiplex PCR; TCRdb keeps in-frame clones, though not all of them. Here the sample spans some 190,000 clones, 65% to 85% being singletons. Specimen: PBMCs. The receptors derive from a girl between 10 and 17 years old in good health and CMV-seropositive. The CDR3 runs from the conserved cysteine through the conserved F or W. The D gene is left open where the match is weak. Clone size is not always given. Where it is, it says once, few, many or a class for expanded clones.

clone_size: NA; v_call: TRBV7-9; j_call: TRBJ1-2; d_call: TRBD1; cdr3_nt: TGTGCCAGCAGCGAAAAACAGGGGCCAGGCTACACCTTC; cdr3_aa: CASSEKQGPGYTF
clone_size: NA; v_call: TRBV5-1; j_call: TRBJ2-2; d_call: TRBD1; cdr3_nt: TGCGCCAGCAGCACCGGGACAGGGAGTTCAAACACCGGGGAGCTGTTTTTT; cdr3_aa: CASSTGTGSSNTGELFF
clone_size: NA; v_call: TRBV25-1; j_call: TRBJ2-5; d_call: TRBD2; cdr3_nt: TGTGCCAGCAGTCCCCTAAAGGGAGCGGGACAAGAGACCCAGTACTTC; cdr3_aa: CASSPLKGAGQETQYF
clone_size: NA; v_call: TRBV4-1; j_call: TRBJ2-3; d_call: TRBD2; cdr3_nt: TGCGCCAGCAGCCAGCTAGCGGCAGATACGCAGTATTTT; cdr3_aa: CASSQLAADTQYF
clone_size: NA; v_call: TRBV5-6; j_call: TRBJ2-7; d_call: TRBD2; cdr3_nt: TGTGCCAGCAGCCTGAGTAGACTAGCTCTTACCTACGAGCAGTACTTC; cdr3_aa: CASSLSRLALTYEQYF
clone_size: once; v_call: TRBV7-9; j_call: TRBJ1-1; d_call: NA; cdr3_nt: TGTGCCAGCAGCTCCCCGGGAGTTCCCATGAACACTGAAGCTTTCTTT; cdr3_aa: CASSSPGVPMNTEAFF
clone_size: NA; v_call: TRBV5-1; j_call: TRBJ2-7; d_call: TRBD1; cdr3_nt: TGCGCCAGCAGCTTGAGCCAGGGGGTGGACGAGCAGTACTTC; cdr3_aa: CASSLSQGVDEQYF
clone_size: NA; v_call: TRBV14; j_call: TRBJ2-7; d_call: NA; cdr3_nt: TGTGCCAGCAGCTCCGGTGGTCCTCCGTCCCACGAGCAGTACTTC; cdr3_aa: CASSSGGPPSHEQYF
clone_size: NA; v_call: TRBV6-1; j_call: TRBJ1-2; d_call: NA; cdr3_nt: TGTGCCAGCAGCGAAGGGCACAGTCCGTATGGCTACACCTTC; cdr3_aa: CASSEGHSPYGYTF
clone_size: NA; v_call: TRBV11-2; j_call: TRBJ2-7; d_call: NA; cdr3_nt: TGTGCCAGCAGCTTAGTTACAGGCTACGAGCAGTACTTC; cdr3_aa: CASSLVTGYEQYF
clone_size: NA; v_call: TRBV5-1; j_call: TRBJ1-1; d_call: TRBD1; cdr3_nt: TGCGCCAGCAGCTTACAGGGGGTGTACACTGAAGCTTTCTTT; cdr3_aa: CASSLQGVYTEAFF
clone_size: few; v_call: TRBV23-1; j_call: TRBJ2-3; d_call: TRBD1; cdr3_nt: TGCGCCAGCAGTCACCCCGGGACAGGGGTACCAGATACGCAGTATTTT; cdr3_aa: CASSHPGTGVPDTQYF
clone_size: NA; v_call: TRBV29-1; j_call: TRBJ2-7; d_call: NA; cdr3_nt: TGCAGCGTTGAAGTTCGGGACTACGAGCAGTACTTC; cdr3_aa: CSVEVRDYEQYF
clone_size: NA; v_call: TRBV5-4; j_call: TRBJ1-5; d_call: NA; cdr3_nt: TGTGCCAGCAGCTTGGACACAGGGCCCCAGCATTTT; cdr3_aa: CASSLDTGPQHF
clone_size: NA; v_call: TRBV29-1; j_call: TRBJ1-2; d_call: NA; cdr3_nt: TGCAGCGTTGAAACGAAACCGGGTAGGGCCAGGGACTATGGCTACACCTTC; cdr3_aa: CSVETKPGRARDYGYTF
clone_size: NA; v_call: TRBV5-4; j_call: TRBJ2-5; d_call: NA; cdr3_nt: TGTGCCAGCAGCTCCGAGGGCCGGTTTTTGGAGACCCAGTACTTC; cdr3_aa: CASSSEGRFLETQYF
clone_size: NA; v_call: TRBV7-8; j_call: TRBJ2-7; d_call: NA; cdr3_nt: TGTGCCAGCAGCTTAGCGAGCGGAAGCTCCTACGAGCAGTACTTC; cdr3_aa: CASSLASGSSYEQYF
clone_size: NA; v_call: TRBV7-6; j_call: TRBJ1-5; d_call: TRBD1; cdr3_nt: TGTGCCAGCAGCCTGGGACAGGGTTTTAGCAATCAGCCCCAGCATTTT; cdr3_aa: CASSLGQGFSNQPQHF
clone_size: NA; v_call: TRBV9; j_call: TRBJ1-1; d_call: NA; cdr3_nt: TGTGCCAGCAGCCTTACAGGGTCTACTGAAGCTTTCTTT; cdr3_aa: CASSLTGSTEAFF
clone_size: once; v_call: TRBV7-2; j_call: TRBJ1-5; d_call: TRBD1; cdr3_nt: TGTGCCAGCAGCGGGGGCCACACAGGGGGCGGACAGCCCCAGCATTTT; cdr3_aa: CASSGGHTGGGQPQHF
clone_size: NA; v_call: TRBV29-1; j_call: TRBJ2-1; d_call: TRBD1; cdr3_nt: TGCAGCGTGGCAGACAGGGTCGACTACAATGAGCAGTTCTTC; cdr3_aa: CSVADRVDYNEQFF
clone_size: NA; v_call: TRBV6-5; j_call: TRBJ2-3; d_call: NA; cdr3_nt: TGTGCCAGCAGTCCCGACAGGGCGGGGAATACGCAGTATTTT; cdr3_aa: CASSPDRAGNTQYF
clone_size: NA; v_call: TRBV25-1; j_call: TRBJ1-1; d_call: TRBD1; cdr3_nt: TGTGCCAGCAGTGAAGGAGCATGGACAGGGGGGAACACTGAAGCTTTCTTT; cdr3_aa: CASSEGAWTGGNTEAFF
clone_size: NA; v_call: TRBV27; j_call: TRBJ2-3; d_call: TRBD1; cdr3_nt: TGTGCCAGCAGTTTAACAGGGGCGAGCACAGATACGCAGTATTTT; cdr3_aa: CASSLTGASTDTQYF
clone_size: NA; v_call: TRBV30; j_call: TRBJ1-3; d_call: NA; cdr3_nt: TGTGCCTGGAGTTTTTCGGGGATCTCTGGAAACACCATATATTTT; cdr3_aa: CAWSFSGISGNTIYF
clone_size: NA; v_call: TRBV9; j_call: TRBJ2-7; d_call: TRBD1; cdr3_nt: TGTGCCAGCAGCGTAACCCCCGGGACAGGGGAGGGCGAGCAGTACTTC; cdr3_aa: CASSVTPGTGEGEQYF
clone_size: NA; v_call: TRBV18; j_call: TRBJ2-5; d_call: TRBD2; cdr3_nt: TGTGCCAGCTCACCACAGCGGGAGGTTCAAGAGACCCAGTACTTC; cdr3_aa: CASSPQREVQETQYF
clone_size: once; v_call: TRBV20-1; j_call: TRBJ2-7; d_call: NA; cdr3_nt: TGCAGTGCTAGTCGAGGGGAGCAGTACTTC; cdr3_aa: CSASRGEQYF
clone_size: NA; v_call: TRBV5-4; j_call: TRBJ2-1; d_call: NA; cdr3_nt: TGTGCCAGCACCCTCGGTACCCTCTCCTACAATGAGCAGTTCTTC; cdr3_aa: CASTLGTLSYNEQFF
clone_size: NA; v_call: TRBV5-1; j_call: TRBJ2-7; d_call: NA; cdr3_nt: TGCGCCAGCAGCTTGGTCCTCGACAGACCCTACGAGCAGTACTTC; cdr3_aa: CASSLVLDRPYEQYF
clone_size: NA; v_call: TRBV7-6; j_call: TRBJ2-2; d_call: NA; cdr3_nt: TGTGCCAGCAGCTTAGAGGTTGGACAGCTCCTAACCGGGGAGCTGTTTTTT; cdr3_aa: CASSLEVGQLLTGELFF
clone_size: NA; v_call: TRBV7-7; j_call: TRBJ2-5; d_call: TRBD2; cdr3_nt: TGTGCTAGCAGCCCGCAAGCGGGAGGGCTGGAGACCCAGTACTTC; cdr3_aa: CASSPQAGGLETQYF
clone_size: NA; v_call: TRBV25-1; j_call: TRBJ2-7; d_call: TRBD2; cdr3_nt: TGTGCCAGCAGTGATCTCCTTGGAGCGGGAGGCCGTGGAGAGCAGTACTTC; cdr3_aa: CASSDLLGAGGRGEQYF
clone_size: NA; v_call: TRBV6-1; j_call: TRBJ1-2; d_call: TRBD1; cdr3_nt: TGTGCCACCGGGGACCGGGACAGGGGAAACTATGGCTACACCTTC; cdr3_aa: CATGDRDRGNYGYTF
clone_size: NA; v_call: TRBV7-9; j_call: TRBJ2-7; d_call: TRBD1; cdr3_nt: TGTGCCAGCAGCCCCCCGACAGGGCACTACGAGCAGTACTTC; cdr3_aa: CASSPPTGHYEQYF
clone_size: NA; v_call: TRBV5-4; j_call: TRBJ2-1; d_call: NA; cdr3_nt: TGTGCCAGCAGCTTGAACATCTTCGCCCCATTGAAGTTCTTC; cdr3_aa: CASSLNIFAPLKFF
clone_size: NA; v_call: TRBV5-5; j_call: TRBJ2-7; d_call: TRBD1; cdr3_nt: TGTGCCAGCAGCCTGACAGGGGGAAGGAACGAGCAGTACTTC; cdr3_aa: CASSLTGGRNEQYF
clone_size: NA; v_call: TRBV7-3; j_call: TRBJ2-3; d_call: TRBD2; cdr3_nt: TGTGCCAGCAGCCGGGGGACTAGCGGGAATGCAGATACGCAGTATTTT; cdr3_aa: CASSRGTSGNADTQYF
clone_size: NA; v_call: TRBV4-1; j_call: TRBJ2-5; d_call: NA; cdr3_nt: TGCGCCAGCAGCCAAGTCCCGGGAGTTGCTCAAGAGACCCAGTACTTC; cdr3_aa: CASSQVPGVAQETQYF
clone_size: NA; v_call: TRBV5-1; j_call: TRBJ2-7; d_call: NA; cdr3_nt: TGCGCCAGCAGCTTGGCCGGGTCTAACTACGAGCAGTACTTC; cdr3_aa: CASSLAGSNYEQYF
clone_size: few; v_call: TRBV19; j_call: TRBJ2-7; d_call: NA; cdr3_nt: TGTGCCAGTAGTATCAACCGGGAAACCTACGAGCAGTACTTC; cdr3_aa: CASSINRETYEQYF
clone_size: NA; v_call: TRBV5-1; j_call: TRBJ1-4; d_call: TRBD1; cdr3_nt: TGCGCCAGCACCCCGGGACAGGGAGATGAAAAACTGTTTTTT; cdr3_aa: CASTPGQGDEKLFF
clone_size: NA; v_call: TRBV6-5; j_call: TRBJ2-7; d_call: TRBD1; cdr3_nt: TGTGCCAGCAGTCCAGCGACAGGGCAGCCCTACGAGCAGTACTTC; cdr3_aa: CASSPATGQPYEQYF
clone_size: NA; v_call: TRBV4-1; j_call: TRBJ2-7; d_call: NA; cdr3_nt: TGCGCCAGCAGCCAAGGAACGGTAGCCGAGCAGTACTTC; cdr3_aa: CASSQGTVAEQYF
clone_size: NA; v_call: TRBV5-4; j_call: TRBJ2-6; d_call: NA; cdr3_nt: TGTGCCAGCAGCTTGGCCGTCCAGGTCCTATCTGGGGCCAACGTCCTGACTTTC; cdr3_aa: CASSLAVQVLSGANVLTF
clone_size: NA; v_call: TRBV25-1; j_call: TRBJ2-3; d_call: NA; cdr3_nt: TGTGCCAGCATTGACAGCGCTAGCACAGATACGCAGTATTTT; cdr3_aa: CASIDSASTDTQYF
clone_size: NA; v_call: TRBV27; j_call: TRBJ2-1; d_call: NA; cdr3_nt: TGTGCCAGCAGTTTAGTCCCGAACACCTACAATGAGCAGTTCTTC; cdr3_aa: CASSLVPNTYNEQFF
clone_size: NA; v_call: TRBV19; j_call: TRBJ2-1; d_call: TRBD2; cdr3_nt: TGTGCCAGTAGTAGAGGGGGACTAGCCAATGAGCAGTTCTTC; cdr3_aa: CASSRGGLANEQFF
clone_size: NA; v_call: TRBV7-2; j_call: TRBJ2-1; d_call: NA; cdr3_nt: TGTGCCAGCAGCTTAGTGGGCTGGGGGGTTGAGCAGTTCTTC; cdr3_aa: CASSLVGWGVEQFF
clone_size: NA; v_call: TRBV7-9; j_call: TRBJ1-2; d_call: TRBD1; cdr3_nt: TGTGCCAGCAGCTCTACGGGACAGGGAAAATATGGCTACACCTTC; cdr3_aa: CASSSTGQGKYGYTF
clone_size: NA; v_call: TRBV7-2; j_call: TRBJ2-1; d_call: NA; cdr3_nt: TGTGCCAGCAGCTATACAGGGTATGGGTCCTACAATGAGCAGTTCTTC; cdr3_aa: CASSYTGYGSYNEQFF
clone_size: NA; v_call: TRBV5-6; j_call: TRBJ1-2; d_call: TRBD1; cdr3_nt: TGTGCCAGCAGCCTCGGGACAGGTGGGGTCTATGGCTACACCTTC; cdr3_aa: CASSLGTGGVYGYTF
clone_size: NA; v_call: TRBV30; j_call: TRBJ1-1; d_call: NA; cdr3_nt: TGTGCCTGGAGGGCTTCGAACACTGAAGCTTTCTTT; cdr3_aa: CAWRASNTEAFF
clone_size: NA; v_call: TRBV27; j_call: TRBJ2-2; d_call: TRBD1; cdr3_nt: TGTGCCAGCAGTCTCCTAAAAGGGACAGCCGGGGAGCTGTTTTTT; cdr3_aa: CASSLLKGTAGELFF
clone_size: NA; v_call: TRBV27; j_call: TRBJ2-7; d_call: TRBD1; cdr3_nt: TGTGCCAGCAGTCCCAGACAGGGAGCAGTACCCTACGAGCAGTACTTC; cdr3_aa: CASSPRQGAVPYEQYF
clone_size: NA; v_call: TRBV7-9; j_call: TRBJ2-5; d_call: TRBD2; cdr3_nt: TGTGCCAGCAGCCAGTCTAGCGGGAGATGGGAGACCCAGTACTTC; cdr3_aa: CASSQSSGRWETQYF
clone_size: NA; v_call: TRBV7-9; j_call: TRBJ2-1; d_call: TRBD2; cdr3_nt: TGTGCCAGCAGCTTGGGAGGGCTCCTAGCTCCAACAATGAATGAGCAGTTCTTC; cdr3_aa: CASSLGGLLAPTMNEQFF
clone_size: NA; v_call: TRBV11-2; j_call: TRBJ1-4; d_call: NA; cdr3_nt: TGTGCCAGCAGCTTAGTTTTTTCAAATGAAAAACTGTTTTTT; cdr3_aa: CASSLVFSNEKLFF